The present entry profiles one T cell receptor (beta chain) with its context. Its antigen is not identified. As to time point: week 11, during vaccination. Topical imiquimod accompanied each vaccine dose, which consisted of 300 ug of mutant IDH1 20-mer peptide. Produced via immunoSEQ multiplex PCR; TCRdb's table is partial and in-frame only. The sample yields roughly 120,000 clones, just under 80% seen once. This entry comes from a study of a mutant IDH1 vaccine in newly diagnosed glioma. About the research overall: Patients, over weeks 1, 3, 5, 7, 11, 15, 19 and 23, received a total of eight vaccinations. Vaccine dosing followed radiotherapy by 4-6 weeks, or accompanied temozolomide cycles. Treated patients comprised 62.5% males and around 38% females, mean age about 38 years.

In germline, CDR1 is MNHNY, CDR2 SVGAGI (reference sequence). Trimming took 6 bases from V and 4 from J; bases not matched to a gene: 11. The CDR3 consists of 15 residues. The sample was PBMCs, taken from a glioma patient whose treatment included an IDH1 peptide vaccine. The V gene is TRBV6-6, the J gene TRBJ2-5; TRBD1 agrees at 7 bases. The receptor's source is a man between 35 and 55 years old with glioma. The CDR3 bases are TGTGCCAGCAGCCCATCCGGGACAGCCCCAGAGACCCAGTACTTC. Translation gives CASSPSGTAPETQYF.